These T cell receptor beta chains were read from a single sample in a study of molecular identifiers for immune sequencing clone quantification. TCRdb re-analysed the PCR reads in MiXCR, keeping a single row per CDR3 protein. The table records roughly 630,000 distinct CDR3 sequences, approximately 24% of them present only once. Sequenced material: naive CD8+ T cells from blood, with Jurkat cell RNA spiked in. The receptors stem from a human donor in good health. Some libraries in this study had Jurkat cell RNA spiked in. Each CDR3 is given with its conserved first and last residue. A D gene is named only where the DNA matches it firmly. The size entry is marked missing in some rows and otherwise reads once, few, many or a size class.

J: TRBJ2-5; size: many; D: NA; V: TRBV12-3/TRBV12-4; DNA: TGTGCCAGCGTAGACAGGAACCAAGAGACCCAGTACTTC; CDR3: CASVDRNQETQYF
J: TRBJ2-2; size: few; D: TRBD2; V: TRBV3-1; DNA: TGTGCCAGCAGCCCCAAGATCCCGGGAGGGGTTAACGCCGGGGAGCTGTTTTTT; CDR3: CASSPKIPGGVNAGELFF
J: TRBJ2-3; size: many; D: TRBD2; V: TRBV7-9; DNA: TGTGCCAGCAGCCGACTAGCGGGAGATTCAGATACGCAGTATTTT; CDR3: CASSRLAGDSDTQYF
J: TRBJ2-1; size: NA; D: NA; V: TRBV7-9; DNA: TGTGCCAGCTTGCAGGGCTGTGAGCAGTTCTTC; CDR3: CASLQGCEQFF
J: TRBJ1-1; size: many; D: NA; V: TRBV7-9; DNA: TGTGCCAGCAGCCCCACCGGGGCCGAAGCTTTCTTT; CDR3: CASSPTGAEAFF
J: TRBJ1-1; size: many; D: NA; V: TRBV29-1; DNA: TGCAGCGTTGTTTCCGGCACTGAAGCTTTCTTT; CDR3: CSVVSGTEAFF
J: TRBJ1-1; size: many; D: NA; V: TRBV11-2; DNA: TGTGCCAGCAGCTTAGAAACAGTCATGAACACTGAAGCTTTCTTT; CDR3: CASSLETVMNTEAFF
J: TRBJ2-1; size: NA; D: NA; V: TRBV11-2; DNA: TGTGCCAGCAGCCACTTAGGAGGGGGGTACAATGAGCAGTTCTTC; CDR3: CASSHLGGGYNEQFF
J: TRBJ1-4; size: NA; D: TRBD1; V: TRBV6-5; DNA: TGTGCCAGCAGTTACAAGTTGGTAATCGGACAGGAGAATGAAGAACTGTTTTTT; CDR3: CASSYKLVIGQENEELFF
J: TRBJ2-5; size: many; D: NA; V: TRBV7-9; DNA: TGTGCCAGCAGCTCGGAAACCCGGGAGTACTTC; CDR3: CASSSETREYF
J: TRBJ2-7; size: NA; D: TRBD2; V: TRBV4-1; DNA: TGCGCCAGCAGCCAAGAGGGGCTAGCGGCCTACGAGCAGTACTTC; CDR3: CASSQEGLAAYEQYF
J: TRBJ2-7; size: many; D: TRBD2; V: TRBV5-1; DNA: TGCGCCAGCAGCTCCCCCTCTAGCGGGTACTACGAGCAGTACTTC; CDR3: CASSSPSSGYYEQYF
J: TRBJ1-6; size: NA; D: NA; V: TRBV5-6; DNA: TGTGCCAGCAGCCCCCGGGACACCCCGAATTCACCCCTCCACTTT; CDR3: CASSPRDTPNSPLHF
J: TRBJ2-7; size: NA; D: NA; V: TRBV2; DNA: TGTGCCACCATCAGGGGCCCGAGCTCCTACGCGCAGTACTTC; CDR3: CATIRGPSSYAQYF
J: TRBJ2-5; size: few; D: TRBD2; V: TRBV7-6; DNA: TGTGCCAGCAGCTTAGAGTTGTTAGCGGGGGTGACGTACCAAGAGACCCAGTACTTC; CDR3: CASSLELLAGVTYQETQYF
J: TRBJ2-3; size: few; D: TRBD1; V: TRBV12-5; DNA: TGTGCTAGTGGTCTGGGGACAGGGGGCTTGAATACGCAGTATTTT; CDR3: CASGLGTGGLNTQYF
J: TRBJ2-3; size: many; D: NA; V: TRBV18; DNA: TGTGCCAGCTCACCAGGGGAGTATCCCCACTTAGATACGCAGTATTTT; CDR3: CASSPGEYPHLDTQYF
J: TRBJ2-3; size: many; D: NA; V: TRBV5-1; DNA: TGCGCCAGCAGCTTGGTACAGGCGGCAGATACGCAGTATTTT; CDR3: CASSLVQAADTQYF
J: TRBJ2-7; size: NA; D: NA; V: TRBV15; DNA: TGTGCCACCAGCAGAGAAAGGGGGGAACTGTCTGGACCTGGCTACGAGCAGTACTTC; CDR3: CATSRERGELSGPGYEQYF
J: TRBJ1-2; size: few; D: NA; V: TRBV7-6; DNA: TGTGCCAGCAGCTTAGCTGCCGGGGACCACTATGGCTACACCTTC; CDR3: CASSLAAGDHYGYTF
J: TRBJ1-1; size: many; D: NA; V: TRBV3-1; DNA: TGTGCCAGCAGCCAAGTCGGCCATATATCCTCAGAAGCTTTCTTT; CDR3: CASSQVGHISSEAFF
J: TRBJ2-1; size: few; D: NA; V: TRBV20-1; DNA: TGCAGTGCTAGAACAGGGTTTTTTTTCTACAATGAGCAGTTCTTC; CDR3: CSARTGFFFYNEQFF
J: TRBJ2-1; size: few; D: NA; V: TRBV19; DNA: TGTGCCAGTAGTATGGGCGGCACACGAGCATGGTTCTTC; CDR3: CASSMGGTRAWFF
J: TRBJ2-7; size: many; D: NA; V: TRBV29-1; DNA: TGCAGAACGGGGCGGAGGGAGCAGTACTTC; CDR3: CRTGRREQYF
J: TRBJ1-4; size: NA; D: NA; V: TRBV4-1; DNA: TGCGCCAGCAGCCAAGTCCTGGCAACTAATGAAAAACTGTTTTTT; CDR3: CASSQVLATNEKLFF
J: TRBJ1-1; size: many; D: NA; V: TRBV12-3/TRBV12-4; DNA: TGTGCCAGCAGTTTCGGGGGGGGGCTAAGTGACACTGAAGCTTTCTTT; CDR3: CASSFGGGLSDTEAFF
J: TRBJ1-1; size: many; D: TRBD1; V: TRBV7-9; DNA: TGTGCCAGCAGCCCACCGACAGGGGAGAACACTGAAGCTTTCTTT; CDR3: CASSPPTGENTEAFF
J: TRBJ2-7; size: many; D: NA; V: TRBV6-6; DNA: TGTGCCAGCAGCTACGATTACGAGCAGTACTTC; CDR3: CASSYDYEQYF
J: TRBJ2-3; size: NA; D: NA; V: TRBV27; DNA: TGTGCCAGCAGTTTAGCGTTCACAGATACGCAGTATTTT; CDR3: CASSLAFTDTQYF
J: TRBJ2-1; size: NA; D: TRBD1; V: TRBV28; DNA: TGTGCCAGCAGTTTGCCCAACAGGGGGGATGAGCAGTTCTTC; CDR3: CASSLPNRGDEQFF
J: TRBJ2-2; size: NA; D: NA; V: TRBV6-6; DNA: TGTGCCAGCAGTTATTCGTGGAACACCGGGGAGCTGTTTTTT; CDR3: CASSYSWNTGELFF
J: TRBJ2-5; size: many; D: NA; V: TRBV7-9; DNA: TGTGCCAGCAGCCCTGGATATTCGGAGACCCAGTACTTC; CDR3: CASSPGYSETQYF
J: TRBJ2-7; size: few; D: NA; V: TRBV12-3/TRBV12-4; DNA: TGTGCCAGCAGCCCCAGACAGGCACATCCCTACGAGCAGTACTTC; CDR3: CASSPRQAHPYEQYF
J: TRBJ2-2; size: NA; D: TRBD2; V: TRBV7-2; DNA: TGTGCCAGCAGCTTAGGAGCCCCTAGACTGCGCGGGGGGGCAGGCGGGGAGCTGTTTTTT; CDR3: CASSLGAPRLRGGAGGELFF
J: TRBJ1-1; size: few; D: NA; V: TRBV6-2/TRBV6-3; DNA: TGTGCCAGCAGTAACATCGTTACCGGGGCTTTCTTT; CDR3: CASSNIVTGAFF
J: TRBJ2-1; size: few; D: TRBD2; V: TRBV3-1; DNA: TGTGCCAGCAGCGACAGGGGCCCTAGCGGGGGGCCAAACAATGAGCAGTTCTTC; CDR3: CASSDRGPSGGPNNEQFF
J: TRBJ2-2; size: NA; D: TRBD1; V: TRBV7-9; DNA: TGTGCCAGCAGCTCCATAGGGACAGGGGGCCCCCCCGGGGAGCTGTTTTTT; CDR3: CASSSIGTGGPPGELFF
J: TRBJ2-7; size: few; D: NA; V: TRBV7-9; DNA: TGTGCCAGCAGCCCTAGCAGGGGACCGTACGAGCAGTACTTC; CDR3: CASSPSRGPYEQYF
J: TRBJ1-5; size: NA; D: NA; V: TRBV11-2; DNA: TGTGCCAGCAGCTCAGGCGGGGGGCCAGGTCAGCCCCAGCATTTT; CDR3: CASSSGGGPGQPQHF
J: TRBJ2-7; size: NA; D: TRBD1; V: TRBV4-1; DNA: TGCGCCAGCAGCCAACAGGACAGGAGCTCCCACGAGCAGTACTTC; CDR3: CASSQQDRSSHEQYF
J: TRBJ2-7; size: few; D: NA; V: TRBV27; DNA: TGTGCCAGCAGTCCATCGACAGACCCCTACGAGCAGTACTTC; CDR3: CASSPSTDPYEQYF
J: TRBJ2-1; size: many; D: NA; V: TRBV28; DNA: TGTGCCAGCAGTTTCGTCCGAAGATCCTACAATGAGCAGTTCTTC; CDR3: CASSFVRRSYNEQFF
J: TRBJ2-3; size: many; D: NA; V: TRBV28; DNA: TGTGCCAGCAGTTCTGACGACAGTCTCAACACAGATACGCAGTATTTT; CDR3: CASSSDDSLNTDTQYF
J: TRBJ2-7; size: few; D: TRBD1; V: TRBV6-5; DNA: TGTGCCAGCAGTTACCCAGGACAGGGTCAAAACGAGCAGTACTTC; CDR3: CASSYPGQGQNEQYF
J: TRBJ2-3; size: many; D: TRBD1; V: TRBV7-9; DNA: TGTGCCAGCAGCTTATGGGAAGGGGGCTTCGCAGATACGCAGTATTTT; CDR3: CASSLWEGGFADTQYF
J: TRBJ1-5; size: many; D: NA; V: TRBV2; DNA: TGTGCCAGCAGGTCTGAGGGGACCAATCAGCCCCAGCATTTT; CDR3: CASRSEGTNQPQHF
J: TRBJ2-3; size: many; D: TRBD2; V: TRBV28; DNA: TGTGCCAGCAGTCCCCGAACGGGACTAAGCACAGATACGCAGTATTTT; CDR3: CASSPRTGLSTDTQYF
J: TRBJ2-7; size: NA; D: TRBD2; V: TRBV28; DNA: TGTGCCAGCAGGTACCTAGCGGGAGTCGACGAGCAGTACTTC; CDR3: CASRYLAGVDEQYF
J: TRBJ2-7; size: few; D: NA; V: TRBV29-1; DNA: TGCAGCGTTGAGGGGAGGGGGCGTACCTACGAGCAGTACTTC; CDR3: CSVEGRGRTYEQYF
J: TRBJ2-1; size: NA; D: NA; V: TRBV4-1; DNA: TGCGCCAGCAGCCAGGGACTGTATGACAATGAGCAGTTCTTC; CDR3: CASSQGLYDNEQFF
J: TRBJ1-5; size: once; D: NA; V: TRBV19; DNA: TGTGCCAGTGATTATTTGGGGGGGAATCAGTCCCAGCATTTT; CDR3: CASDYLGGNQSQHF
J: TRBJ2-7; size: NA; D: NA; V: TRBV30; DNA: TGTGCCTGGAGTATTACCTACGAGCAGTACTTC; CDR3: CAWSITYEQYF